The 14 T cell receptor beta chains reported below all come from one sample, sequenced in a study of blood T cell repertoires in COVID-19. Only in-frame clones appear in the TCRdb table, and some are missing; sequencing was by immunoSEQ multiplex PCR. The sample carries under 95,000 clones, under 85% recorded once. The specimen was peripheral blood. All receptors come from a man aged 65-85 years with acute or convalescent COVID-19.

The chain's CDR3 is CASTRTGDNEAFF. The CDR3 nucleotides are TGTGCCAGCACCCGGACAGGGGACAATGAAGCTTTCTTT. The chain couples TRBV5-6 to TRBJ1-1, with TRBD1 matching over 9 bases. V shed 6 bases, J shed 7 bases, and the junction held 7 bases outside the gene matches. CDR3 length: 13 residues. Germline V gives CDR1 SGHDT, CDR2 YYEEEE.

This chain links TRBV5-5 with TRBJ2-1, with TRBD2 as a possible D gene (5 bases). V gave up 3 bases and J gave up 0 bases, with 10 bases separating them. Germline values: CDR1 SGHKS, CDR2 YYEKEE (reference sequence). This CDR3 has 15 amino acids. This CDR3 is CASSSRLNSYNEQFF. CDR3 bases: TGTGCCAGCAGCTCCCGACTAAACTCCTACAATGAGCAGTTCTTC.

V and J are TRBV5-4 and TRBJ1-3, with D tentatively TRBD1 (5 bases). The CDR3 has 15 residues. Germline-derived CDR1 and CDR2 are SGHNT and YYREEE (reference sequence). V shed 1 base and J shed 0 bases, with 8 bases lying between them. The CDR3 DNA follows: TGTGCCAGCAGCTTGCAGGGCCTCTCTGGAAACACCATATATTTT. Protein sequence: CASSLQGLSGNTIYF.

The rearrangement links TRBV7-9 to TRBJ1-1; 9 nucleotides agree with TRBD1. The CDR3 loop spans 14 amino acids. With 6 bases clipped from V and 6 bases from J, the junction kept 8 bases outside the gene matches. The germline V gene encodes CDR1 SEHNR and CDR2 FQNEAQ (reference sequence). CDR3 region: CASSWGQGSAEAFF. Here the CDR3 DNA reads TGTGCCAGCAGTTGGGGACAGGGATCAGCTGAAGCTTTCTTT.

The gene calls are TRBV4-2 and TRBJ2-2, with D uncertain. The CDR3 spans 13 residues. The ends were cut back, 6 bases at V and 2 bases at J, with 7 bases in the middle. Germline V gene lookup returns CDR1 LGHNA and CDR2 YNFKEQ. CDR3 amino acids: CASRTANTGELFF. CDR3 DNA: TGTGCCAGCAGGACTGCCAACACCGGGGAGCTGTTTTTT.

The chain is built from TRBV3-1 (or the pseudogene TRBV3-2) and TRBJ1-3; 11 bases are a match to TRBD1. J lost 0 bases, V lost 0 bases, and 4 bases had no gene match. The germline V gene encodes CDR1 LGHDT and CDR2 YNNKEL (reference sequence). The CDR3 is 18 amino acids. CDR3 sequence reads: CASSQEWGTGGSGNTIYF. As DNA, the CDR3 is TGTGCCAGCAGCCAAGAATGGGGGACAGGGGGCTCTGGAAACACCATATATTTT.

The chain is built from TRBV6-5 and TRBJ1-2; D gene unclear. The V gene's germline CDR1 is MNHEY and CDR2 SVGAGI. CDR3 length: 12 amino acids. V was shortened by 6 bases and J by 5 bases, with 10 bases between the two germline ends. This chain's CDR3 is CASRKTGYGYTF. The CDR3 region has the DNA TGTGCCAGCAGGAAGACGGGATATGGCTACACCTTC.

The V call is TRBV11-2, the J call TRBJ2-5, with a possible D match to TRBD2 (5 bases). The germline V gene has CDR1 SGHAT and CDR2 FQNNGV. Trimming took off 1 base at V and 9 bases at J, with 18 bases between the two ends. The CDR3 loop spans 15 amino acids. The CDR3 protein is CASSLGPGSGMAQYF. CDR3 coding DNA: TGTGCCAGCAGCTTAGGGCCCGGGTCCGGGATGGCCCAGTACTTC.

V usage is TRBV7-7 and J usage is TRBJ2-5; D gene ambiguous. V shed 2 bases and J shed 0 bases, with 4 bases lying between them. This CDR3 is built from 13 residues. Germline CDR1 SSHAT, CDR2 FNYEAQ (reference sequence). The CDR3 is CASSLTDQETQYF. CDR3 bases: TGTGCCAGCAGCTTAACAGACCAAGAGACCCAGTACTTC.

The chain recombines TRBV7-9 with TRBJ1-2, with D hard to call. This CDR3 is 14 amino acids long. With 0 bases removed from V and 4 bases from J, the gap between germline ends came to 9 bases. Germline lookup yields CDR1 SEHNR and CDR2 FQNEAQ (reference sequence). The CDR3, as DNA: TGTGCCAGCAGCTTAGCTTCCGGAGGCTATGGCTACACCTTC. Its translation is CASSLASGGYGYTF.

In its sample, this clone was seen once. This chain joins TRBV20-1 and TRBJ2-7; tentative D call: TRBD2 (5 bases). Germline CDR1 reads DFQATT; CDR2 reads SNEGSKA (reference sequence). The CDR3 is 11 residues long. The V end was cut by 5 bases, the J end by 3 bases, with 8 bases between. CDR3 DNA sequence: TGCAGTGCTGCAGCGGACTACGAGCAGTACTTC. Translating it yields CSAAADYEQYF.

The chain combines TRBV7-2 with TRBJ2-5, with D possibly TRBD1 on 5 matching bases. The CDR3 is made up of 16 amino acids. V gave up 5 bases and J gave up 3 bases, with 19 bases separating them. Germline CDR1 SGHTA, CDR2 FQGNSA. CDR3 residues: CASSPRAFLGEETQYF. The CDR3 bases are TGTGCCAGCAGCCCCAGGGCCTTCCTAGGGGAAGAGACCCAGTACTTC.

The chain recombines TRBV3-1 (or the pseudogene TRBV3-2) with TRBJ1-2; D is perhaps TRBD1 (6 bases). Per germline, CDR1 LGHDT and CDR2 YNNKEL (reference sequence). The CDR3 length is 15 residues. Trimming pared 3 bases from V and 4 bases from J, leaving 15 bases between. CDR3 nucleotide sequence: TGTGCCAGCAGCCATTTACAGGGCCTAGGCTATGGCTACACCTTC. Its translation is CASSHLQGLGYGYTF.

This clone occurred a few times. CDR3: CASSLVLGTQYF. CDR3 coding DNA: TGTGCCAGCAGCTTAGTGTTGGGCACGCAGTATTTT. The genes are TRBV11-2 and TRBJ2-3; D ambiguous. V was clipped by 1 base and J by 9 bases, with 8 bases between them. The CDR3 loop spans 12 amino acids. The germline gives CDR1 SGHAT, CDR2 FQNNGV.